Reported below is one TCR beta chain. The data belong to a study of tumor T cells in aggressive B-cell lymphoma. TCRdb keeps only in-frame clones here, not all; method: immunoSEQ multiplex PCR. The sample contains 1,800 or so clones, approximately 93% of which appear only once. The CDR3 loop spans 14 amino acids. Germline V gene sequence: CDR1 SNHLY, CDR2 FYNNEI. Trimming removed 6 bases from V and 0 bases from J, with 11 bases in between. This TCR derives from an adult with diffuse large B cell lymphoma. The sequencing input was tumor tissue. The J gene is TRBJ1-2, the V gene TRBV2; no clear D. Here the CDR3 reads CASRVILANYGYTF. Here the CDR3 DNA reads TGTGCCAGCAGGGTTATTTTAGCTAACTATGGCTACACCTTC. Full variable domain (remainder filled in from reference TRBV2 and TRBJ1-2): EPEVTQTPSHQVTQMGQEVILRCVPISNHLYFYWYRQILGQKVEFLVSFYNNEISEKSEIFDDQFSVERPDGSNFTLKIRSTKLEDSAMYFCASRVILANYGYTFGSGTRLTVV.